This T cell receptor beta chain was found in a study of cytomegalovirus exposure and HLA in healthy donors. Concerning this clone itself: Its target is not known.

Use of 60 Vbeta and 13 Jbeta primers characterized the PCR. The method was immunoSEQ multiplex PCR; TCRdb's version includes in-frame clones alone and lacks a portion of them. Of under 100,000 clones in the sample, roughly 64% were seen once. Overall study findings and caveats: Cytomegalovirus-associated status was assigned to 150 or so TCR beta chains.

Germline lookup yields CDR1 PRHDT and CDR2 FYEKMQ (reference sequence). This CDR3 contains 18 residues. The V and J ends lost 0 bases and 0 bases, in that order; junction bases with no gene match: 11. The sequencing input was PBMCs. This chain uses TRBV13 with TRBJ2-7, with 7 bases aligning to TRBD1. The sequence derives from a woman aged 40 to 55 in good health and CMV-seropositive. The CDR3 sequence is CASSLGLGTVIPSYEQYF. The DNA for the CDR3 is TGTGCCAGCAGCTTAGGTCTAGGGACAGTCATACCCTCCTACGAGCAGTACTTC.